A selection of T cell receptor beta chains follows, all from one sample in a study of CD8+ T cells in alopecia areata. Clones were read by immunoSEQ multiplex PCR, and TCRdb kept only the in-frame ones, dropping some. There are under 250,000 clones in the sample; less than 75% occur only once, and 1.5% to 2% lies in the top ten. Here the sequenced sample was CD4+ T cells sorted from blood, taken at week 4, from a patient treated with tofacitinib. The receptors shown here come from a human donor with alopecia areata. The CDR3 runs from the conserved cysteine through the conserved F or W.

TRBV7-9	TRBJ2-7	CASSLVGQAYEQYF
TRBV29-1	TRBJ1-1	CSAGQHRAEAFF
TRBV2	TRBJ1-5	CASTQNQPQHF
TRBV6-1	TRBJ2-4	CASSEAEIGTVKNIQYF
TRBV10-3	TRBJ1-1	CAISEQPGLNTEAFF
TRBV11-2	TRBJ1-4	CASSLAPMIEKLFF
TRBV30	TRBJ2-3	CAWTSLAGVTDTQYF
TRBV19	TRBJ1-2	CASGQGQIYGYTF
TRBV2	TRBJ1-5	CASSADSGNQPQHF
TRBV4-3	TRBJ2-7	CASSQENEGLYEQYF
TRBV30	TRBJ2-7	CAWRPPGAGYEQYF
TRBV5-1	TRBJ2-3	CASTIGAADTQYF
TRBV7-2	TRBJ1-5	CASSSYSNQPQHF
TRBV10-3	TRBJ2-5	CAISEGLAHQETQYF
TRBV15	TRBJ2-3	CATSKPGGLGDTQYF